The T cell receptor (beta chain) described here comes from a study of CD8+ T cells in alopecia areata. cDNA reverse transcribed from extracted RNA served as the sequencing template. The protocol was immunoSEQ multiplex PCR, while the TCRdb copy is restricted to in-frame clones and leaves out a portion. The sample consists of about 170,000 clones, 65% to 75% of them appearing once. The origin of this receptor is a human donor with alopecia areata. Sequenced material: CD8+ T cells sorted from blood, taken at week 0.

CDR3 DNA: TGCAGCGTTGAAGGGGCCTATGGCTACACCTTC. Translation: CSVEGAYGYTF. The rearrangement uses TRBV29-1 and TRBJ1-2; D unresolved. Germline assignment: CDR1 SQVTM and CDR2 ANQGSEA. The CDR3 sequence is 11 residues long. With 1 base removed from V and 4 bases from J, the gap between germline ends came to 4 bases.